This T cell receptor beta chain originates from a study of blood T cell repertoires in COVID-19. Generated by immunoSEQ multiplex PCR, the TCRdb table keeps only in-frame clones and is missing some. The profile shows roughly 300,000 clones, roughly nine tenths of them singletons. The V gene lost 0 bases and the J gene lost 8 bases, with 9 bases spanning the gap. Germline CDR1 SGHDT, CDR2 YYEEEE. CDR3 length: 13 residues. V gene TRBV5-6 combines with J gene TRBJ2-1; possible D gene TRBD2, 5 bases. The source material was peripheral blood. This receptor was taken from a woman aged 25 to 39 with COVID-19, enrolled during active disease. The CDR3 coding sequence is TGTGCCAGCAGCTTGGCCCAAGCGGATGAGCAGTTCTTC. It specifies CASSLAQADEQFF.